This T cell receptor beta chain stems from a study of T cells in Graves' hyperthyroidism and ophthalmopathy. This clonotype was counted a few times. TCR beta CDR3 regions were amplified from RNA transcripts. HTBI primers were used for first-round RT-PCR of the TCR CDR3. MiXCR, run by TCRdb on the multiplex PCR reads, gives a single entry per CDR3 protein. The sample includes 560,000 or so distinct CDR3 sequences, 20% of them seen just once. CDR3 length equals 14 residues. V lost 3 bases, J lost 5 bases, and 5 bases stayed unmatched. Germline V CDR1 and CDR2: SGDLS, YYNGEE. The clonotype comes from a man in his forties with Graves' ophthalmopathy. The sample comprised blood. The V and J genes are TRBV9 and TRBJ2-5; 9 bases map to TRBD2. CDR3 amino acids: CASSDSGSRETQYF. CDR3 coding DNA: TGTGCCAGCAGCGATAGCGGGAGCCGGGAGACCCAGTACTTC.